This passage covers 24 T cell receptor beta chains from one sample sequenced in a study of blood T cell repertoires in COVID-19. Using immunoSEQ multiplex PCR, the repertoire was profiled, and TCRdb retains in-frame clones only, with some absent. The profile covers a few hundred thousand clones, with approximately 89% appearing a single time and approximately 2.2% taken by the ten largest. Sequencing was performed on peripheral blood. The receptors derive from a woman between 45 and 60 years old with acute or convalescent COVID-19.

This rearrangement joins TRBV7-8 to TRBJ2-1; perhaps TRBD1 as D (6 bases). In germline, CDR1 is SGHVS, CDR2 FQNEAQ. The CDR3 is made up of 15 amino acids. With 4 bases removed from V and 8 bases from J, the gap between germline ends came to 18 bases. Here the CDR3 DNA reads TGTGCCAGCAGCTCTTTGGACAGTCCCATGGATGAGCAGTTCTTC. It specifies CASSSLDSPMDEQFF. Drawing the rest from reference TRBV7-8 and TRBJ2-1, the complete variable domain is GAGVSQSPRYKVAKRGQDVALRCDPISGHVSLFWYQQALGQGPEFLTYFQNEAQLDKSGLPSDRFFAERPEGSVSTLKIQRTQQEDSAVYLCASSSLDSPMDEQFFGPGTRLTVL.

Comment on this clone: This specimen includes other DNA sequences encoding the same CDR3. The chain is built from TRBV30 and TRBJ2-3; 11 nucleotides align to TRBD2. V lost 0 bases and J lost 3; bases outside the gene matches: 2. The CDR3 runs to 15 residues. The germline V gene encodes CDR1 GTSNPN and CDR2 SVGIG (reference sequence). The CDR3 DNA reads TGTGCCTGGAGTGTCCGGACTAGCGGGACAGATACGCAGTATTTT. Its translation: CAWSVRTSGTDTQYF. The full variable domain, rest sourced from reference TRBV30 and TRBJ2-3, is SQTIHQWPATLVQPVGSPLSLECTVEGTSNPNLYWYRQAAGRGLQLLFYSVGIGQISSEVPQNLSASRPQDRQFILSSKKLLLSDSGFYLCAWSVRTSGTDTQYFGPGTRLTVL.

J is TRBJ2-3 and V is TRBV7-8; tentatively, D is TRBD2 (6 bases). CDR1 is SGHVS, CDR2 FQNEAQ, per germline. There are 15 residues in the CDR3. The V gene lost 6 bases and the J gene lost 5 bases, with 18 bases spanning the gap. Written as DNA, the CDR3 is TGTGCCAGCAGACACCGGCGGGTGCGGGGAGATACGCAGTATTTT. This sequence encodes CASRHRRVRGDTQYF. Using reference TRBV7-8 and TRBJ2-3 for the parts outside the CDR3, the full variable domain is GAGVSQSPRYKVAKRGQDVALRCDPISGHVSLFWYQQALGQGPEFLTYFQNEAQLDKSGLPSDRFFAERPEGSVSTLKIQRTQQEDSAVYLCASRHRRVRGDTQYFGPGTRLTVL.

CDR3 sequence reads: CASSPGGGSYGYTF. In nucleotides, the CDR3 is TGTGCCAGCAGCCCCGGGGGAGGGTCGTATGGCTACACCTTC. This rearrangement joins TRBV9 to TRBJ1-2, with D possibly being TRBD1 (5 bases). The CDR3 is 14 amino acids. V lost 4 bases, J lost 5 bases, and 15 bases lay in between. CDR1 and CDR2 (germline): SGDLS, YYNGEE.

This clone was observed a single time. The chain carries TRBV18 and TRBJ2-2; D gene ambiguous. CDR1 is KGHSH and CDR2 is LQKENI in the germline V gene. V shed 2 bases and J shed 4 bases, with 5 bases lying between them. The CDR3 length is 13 residues. CDR3 protein: CASSPSGTGELFF. The CDR3 coding sequence is TGTGCCAGCTCACCATCGGGCACCGGGGAGCTGTTTTTT.

This clone was detected a few times. The rearrangement uses TRBV10-3 and TRBJ2-1; D is unresolved. Germline V gene lookup returns CDR1 ENHRY and CDR2 SYGVKD. V was clipped by 2 bases and J by 2 bases, with 10 bases between them. The CDR3 spans 15 residues. DNA of the CDR3: TGTGCCATCAGTGAGGGCCAGCGAACCTACAATGAGCAGTTCTTC. The encoded protein is CAISEGQRTYNEQFF.

The chain combines TRBV7-8 with TRBJ2-1, with 8 bases fitting TRBD2. This CDR3 spans 14 amino acids. The germline gives CDR1 SGHVS, CDR2 FQNEAQ. Trimming cost V 4 bases and J 8 bases; bases outside gene matches: 7. CDR3 sequence reads: CASSSRTSLDEQFF. CDR3 coding DNA: TGTGCCAGCAGCTCGAGGACTAGCCTAGATGAGCAGTTCTTC.

Only one count was recorded for this clone. The chain couples TRBV9 to TRBJ2-3; TRBD1 is a possible D gene (5 bases). Germline-derived CDR1 and CDR2 are SGDLS and YYNGEE. V gave up 2 bases and J gave up 2 bases, with 12 bases separating them. CDR3 length equals 15 residues. CDR3 sequence (DNA): TGTGCCAGCAGCGTGCGTTCAGGGTTCACAGATACGCAGTATTTT. It codes for CASSVRSGFTDTQYF.

The chain employs TRBV18 and TRBJ1-1, with TRBD1 matching over 7 bases. Trimming at V came to 5 bases and at J to 6 bases, leaving 9 bases not matched to a gene. The CDR3 consists of 14 residues. CDR1 KGHSH and CDR2 LQKENI come from the germline V gene. CDR3 amino acids: CASSREDREAEAFF. The CDR3 DNA is TGTGCCAGCTCAAGGGAAGACAGGGAGGCTGAAGCTTTCTTT.

V is TRBV18 and J is TRBJ2-5; possible D gene TRBD1, 5 bases. The V end lost 5 bases, the J end lost 4 bases, and 20 bases lay between the germline ends. The CDR3 loop spans 16 amino acids. CDR1 and CDR2 from the germline V gene are KGHSH and LQKENI. CDR3 amino acids: CASSSFTQARGETQYF. The CDR3 bases are TGTGCCAGCTCATCATTTACACAGGCCCGAGGAGAGACCCAGTACTTC.

The chain couples TRBV29-1 to TRBJ2-7, with D maybe TRBD1 (6 bases). The V end was cut by 2 bases, the J end by 4 bases, with 15 bases between. The CDR3 sequence is 14 residues long. Germline V gives CDR1 SQVTM, CDR2 ANQGSEA. CDR3 amino acids: CSVELRTVPYEQYF. In DNA, the CDR3 is TGCAGCGTTGAACTAAGGACAGTACCATACGAGCAGTACTTC.

The chain combines TRBV28 with TRBJ2-7, with 11 bases fitting TRBD2. After removal of 5 bases from V and 3 bases from J, the junction contained 0 bases not matched to a gene. Per germline, CDR1 MDHEN and CDR2 SYDVKM. This CDR3 spans 13 amino acids. CDR3 DNA: TGTGCCAGCAGTACTAGCGGGAGCTACGAGCAGTACTTC. Protein product: CASSTSGSYEQYF.

This clone was seen a single time. V usage is TRBV2 and J usage is TRBJ2-2; D remains unclear. The CDR3 is 12 amino acids. Trimming took 5 bases from V and 1 from J, leaving 2 bases between them. CDR1 is SNHLY, CDR2 FYNNEI, per germline. The CDR3 here is CASSRNTGELFF. The CDR3 DNA is TGTGCCAGCAGTCGGAACACCGGGGAGCTGTTTTTT. The full variable domain, its missing parts supplied by reference TRBV2 and TRBJ2-2, is EPEVTQTPSHQVTQMGQEVILRCVPISNHLYFYWYRQILGQKVEFLVSFYNNEISEKSEIFDDQFSVERPDGSNFTLKIRSTKLEDSAMYFCASSRNTGELFFGEGSRLTVL.

The V gene is TRBV19, the J gene TRBJ1-1; D call uncertain. V was trimmed by 7 bases and J by 1 base, leaving 16 bases between them. Germline V gene lookup returns CDR1 LNHDA and CDR2 SQIVND (reference sequence). CDR3 size: 15 residues. CDR3 residues: CASNSGGDQNTEAFF. The CDR3 region has the DNA TGTGCCAGTAACTCGGGCGGGGATCAGAACACTGAAGCTTTCTTT.

The V call is TRBV20-1, the J call TRBJ2-3, with 10 bases matching TRBD1. From germline, CDR1 is DFQATT and CDR2 SNEGSKA (reference sequence). This CDR3 is built from 14 residues. The V and J ends lost 3 bases and 6 bases, in that order; junction bases with no gene match: 6. The CDR3 DNA is TGCAGTGCTAGTCGACAGGGGGCGGCGGATACGCAGTATTTT. Its translation is CSASRQGAADTQYF.

The chain is built from TRBV7-2 and TRBJ1-5; D is ambiguous. The germline CDR1 and CDR2 sequences are SGHTA and FQGNSA. The CDR3 contains 13 residues. V was clipped by 4 bases and J by 9 bases, with 13 bases between them. Written as DNA, the CDR3 is TGTGCCAGCAGCTCTCCCGGTGGTGGGCCCCAGCATTTT. Translation gives CASSSPGGGPQHF. The full variable domain, completed using reference TRBV7-2 and TRBJ1-5, is GAGVSQSPSNKVTEKGKDVELRCDPISGHTALYWYRQSLGQGLEFLIYFQGNSAPDKSGLPSDRFSAERTGGSVSTLTIQRTQQEDSAVYLCASSSPGGGPQHFGDGTRLSIL.

A word on this clone: This same CDR3 is encoded by further DNA sequences in the sample. V and J are TRBV18 and TRBJ1-5; possible D gene TRBD1, 5 bases. The V gene lost 2 bases and the J gene lost 4 bases, with 12 bases spanning the gap. The CDR3 is 15 residues long. Germline values: CDR1 KGHSH, CDR2 LQKENI. The CDR3 sequence: CASSPGQGGNQPQHF. The CDR3 DNA sequence: TGTGCCAGCTCACCAGGCCAGGGAGGAAATCAGCCCCAGCATTTT. Filled out from reference TRBV18 and TRBJ1-5, the complete variable domain reads NAGVMQNPRHLVRRRGQEARLRCSPMKGHSHVYWYRQLPEEGLKFMVYLQKENIIDESGMPKERFSAEFPKEGPSILRIQQVVRGDSAAYFCASSPGQGGNQPQHFGDGTRLSIL.

This sequence joins TRBV19 and TRBJ2-7; 11 bases fit TRBD2. The junction had 11 bases not matched to a gene; V was cut back by 4 bases and J by 9 bases. Germline CDR1 LNHDA, CDR2 SQIVND (reference sequence). The CDR3 is made up of 15 amino acids. The CDR3 DNA is TGTGCCAGTAGTAAAGGAGGACTAGCGGGTGCCACGCAGTACTTC. Translation: CASSKGGLAGATQYF. The entire variable domain, with the rest obtained from reference TRBV19 and TRBJ2-7, is as follows: DGGITQSPKYLFRKEGQNVTLSCEQNLNHDAMYWYRQDPGQGLRLIYYSQIVNDFQKGDIAEGYSVSREKKESFPLTVTSAQKNPTAFYLCASSKGGLAGATQYFGPGTRLTVT.

The V and J genes are TRBV29-1 and TRBJ1-2; D may be TRBD1 (6 bases). CDR3 length: 12 residues. V was clipped by 2 bases and J by 4 bases, with 8 bases between them. Germline CDR1 SQVTM, CDR2 ANQGSEA. The CDR3 DNA is TGCAGCGTTGAAACAGGGCTCTATGGCTACACCTTC. Translation gives CSVETGLYGYTF.

CDR3 sequence: CASSDRHVMNTEAFF. In DNA form, the CDR3 reads TGTGCCAGCAGCGACCGACACGTTATGAACACTGAAGCTTTCTTT. This sequence joins TRBV7-9 and TRBJ1-1; D ambiguous. The CDR3 loop spans 15 amino acids. Germline CDR1 SEHNR, CDR2 FQNEAQ (reference sequence). The V end was cut by 5 bases, the J end by 0 bases, with 13 bases between.

The J gene is TRBJ1-2, the V gene TRBV7-3; TRBD1 aligns across 7 bases. Germline V gene lookup returns CDR1 SGHTA and CDR2 FQGTGA. This CDR3 is 16 amino acids long. After removal of 5 bases from V and 2 bases from J, the junction contained 11 bases not matched to a gene. In nucleotides, the CDR3 is TGTGCCAGCAGCCCACAATACAGGGGTCCCAACTATGGCTACACCTTC. It encodes CASSPQYRGPNYGYTF.

The CDR3 sequence is CASSSYTGGYYGYTF. CDR3 DNA: TGTGCCAGCAGTTCCTATACAGGGGGCTACTATGGCTACACCTTC. This chain joins TRBV6-5 and TRBJ1-2; 9 nucleotides agree with TRBD1. CDR3 length: 15 amino acids. Trimming took 4 bases from V and 3 from J; bases not matched to a gene: 6. CDR1 MNHEY and CDR2 SVGAGI come from the germline V gene.

The chain combines TRBV27 with TRBJ2-6; D is possibly TRBD2 (5 bases). Trimming left V 6 bases short and J 2 bases short, with 11 bases between. Germline lookup yields CDR1 MNHEY and CDR2 SMNVEV (reference sequence). This CDR3 region has 15 residues. Written as DNA, the CDR3 is TGTGCCAGCAGGGACTCAGGTGCTGGGGCCAACGTCCTGACTTTC. Protein: CASRDSGAGANVLTF.

The chain links TRBV4-3 to TRBJ2-1; perhaps TRBD1 as D (5 bases). The CDR3 is made up of 16 amino acids. Per germline, CDR1 LGHNA and CDR2 YSLEER. The V and J ends lost 0 bases and 4 bases respectively, with 13 bases between them. CDR3 region: CASSQDGLGEYNEQFF. As DNA, the CDR3 is TGCGCCAGCAGCCAAGATGGGCTAGGGGAATACAATGAGCAGTTCTTC.